A selection of T cell receptor beta chains follows, all from one sample in a study of blood T cell repertoires in COVID-19. Sequencing was performed with immunoSEQ multiplex PCR; in TCRdb, only in-frame clones are kept and a portion is missing. The sample lists 13,000 to 15,000 clones, around 78% seen once, with approximately 15% in the top ten. Sequenced sample: peripheral blood. The receptors were gathered from a man aged 40-49 years with active or convalescent COVID-19. CDR3s leave out the opening cysteine and the closing phenylalanine or tryptophan.

TRBJ2-5 | TRBV14 | ASSQVSGTFLGETQY
TRBJ2-7 | TRBV11-2 | ASSPITSYEQY
TRBJ1-1 | TRBV5-1 | ASSPGGARRTEAF
TRBJ2-7 | TRBV2 | ASTYYRTYEQY
TRBJ2-3 | TRBV29-1 | SVTLEGRTDTQY
TRBJ1-1 | TRBV12-5 | ASALNTEAF
TRBJ2-7 | TRBV18 | ASSPTGTGDRGEQY
TRBJ1-2 | TRBV5-1 | ASSHGRTYGYT
TRBJ1-2 | TRBV5-6 | ASSFTGDSPIYGYT
TRBJ2-7 | TRBV6-1 | ASSELAGQGSYEQY
TRBJ2-5 | TRBV15 | ATTGRGQETQY
TRBJ2-7 | TRBV9 | ASSPIPGTGAYEQY
TRBJ2-1 | TRBV7-9 | ASSLAWDYGSYNEQF
TRBJ1-5 | TRBV12-3/TRBV12-4 | ASTGGLGQPQH
TRBJ1-4 | TRBV19 | ASSLTGDLNEKLF
TRBJ1-1 | TRBV6-5 | ASTRDRLGTEAF
TRBJ2-7 | TRBV7-7 | ASSPLPTGKGEQY
TRBJ1-2 | TRBV19 | ASKRPSSGYGYT
TRBJ2-5 | TRBV7-9 | ASSPYETQY
TRBJ1-2 | TRBV6-5 | ASMGTVPYGYT
TRBJ2-7 | TRBV11-2 | ASSPVYEQY
TRBJ1-2 | TRBV5-4 | ASSLAGQGSSGYT
TRBJ2-7 | TRBV27 | ASKGQASYEQY
TRBJ2-2 | TRBV5-1 | ASSLRQGALLGELF
TRBJ1-6 | TRBV3-1/TRBV3-2 | ASSQDLNAGTLH
TRBJ2-2 | TRBV24-1 | ATSTSGTGVDWVYTGELF
TRBJ1-1 | TRBV12-3/TRBV12-4 | ASSFMEGFEAF
TRBJ2-5 | TRBV20-1 | SAGDIETQY
TRBJ2-3 | TRBV5-6 | ASSRTSGSRIGDTQY
TRBJ1-5 | TRBV6-5 | ASSYSITGDQPQH
TRBJ2-7 | TRBV2 | ASEVRVHEQY
TRBJ2-7 | TRBV6-5 | ASRSDRTYEQY
TRBJ1-2 | TRBV18 | ASSPPTPTNYGYT
TRBJ1-1 | TRBV19 | ASALQGWQNTEAF
TRBJ1-2 | TRBV6-5 | ATSGEALWGYT
TRBJ1-2 | TRBV7-2 | ASSTAQGLYGYT
TRBJ2-2 | TRBV7-9 | ASSLALADTGELF
TRBJ1-5 | TRBV5-5 | ASSPWTAGPPQH
TRBJ2-7 | TRBV7-2 | ASSLAGGAVSYEQY
TRBJ1-2 | TRBV6-5 | ASSPDGWYGYT
TRBJ1-1 | TRBV5-1 | ASSLGHNANTEAF
TRBJ2-2 | TRBV5-1 | ASSPGTSARELF
TRBJ1-6 | TRBV5-5 | ASSLEGGGLPLH
TRBJ1-1 | TRBV7-2 | ASSLSQDPTEAF
TRBJ2-2 | TRBV7-6 | ASRAGGPRRYTGELF
TRBJ1-3 | TRBV9 | ASSGLQGGNTIY
TRBJ1-2 | TRBV5-1 | ASSKGHEPNYGYT
TRBJ2-7 | TRBV7-3 | ASSSGTGFDEQY
TRBJ1-1 | TRBV6-6 | ASIPGQGPDEAF
TRBJ1-1 | TRBV11-2 | ASSLGQIAEAF
TRBJ2-1 | TRBV5-1 | ASSLIQGAPPYNEQF
TRBJ2-6 | TRBV25-1 | ASSGGTGVYGANVLT
TRBJ1-2 | TRBV7-9 | ASSSGTFWSGYT
TRBJ1-1 | TRBV18 | ASSPNRGRAAF
TRBJ1-4 | TRBV7-2 | ASSFRGLANEKLF
TRBJ1-2 | TRBV2 | ATTGTGVGDGYT
TRBJ1-2 | TRBV7-8 | ASSLEIDSFYGYT